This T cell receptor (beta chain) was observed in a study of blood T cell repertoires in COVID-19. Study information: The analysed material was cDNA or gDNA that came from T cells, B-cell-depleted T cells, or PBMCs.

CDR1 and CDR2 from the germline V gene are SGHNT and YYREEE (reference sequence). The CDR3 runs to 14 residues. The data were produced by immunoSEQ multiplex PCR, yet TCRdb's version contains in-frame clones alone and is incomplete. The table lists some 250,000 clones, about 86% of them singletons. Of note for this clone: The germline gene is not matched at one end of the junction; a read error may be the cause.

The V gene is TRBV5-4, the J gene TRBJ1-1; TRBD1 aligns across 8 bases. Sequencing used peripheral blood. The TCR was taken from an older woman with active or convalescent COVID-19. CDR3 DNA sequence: TGTGCCAGCAGCCGGACAGGGTTGAAGACTGAAGCTTTCTTT. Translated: CASSRTGLKTEAFF.